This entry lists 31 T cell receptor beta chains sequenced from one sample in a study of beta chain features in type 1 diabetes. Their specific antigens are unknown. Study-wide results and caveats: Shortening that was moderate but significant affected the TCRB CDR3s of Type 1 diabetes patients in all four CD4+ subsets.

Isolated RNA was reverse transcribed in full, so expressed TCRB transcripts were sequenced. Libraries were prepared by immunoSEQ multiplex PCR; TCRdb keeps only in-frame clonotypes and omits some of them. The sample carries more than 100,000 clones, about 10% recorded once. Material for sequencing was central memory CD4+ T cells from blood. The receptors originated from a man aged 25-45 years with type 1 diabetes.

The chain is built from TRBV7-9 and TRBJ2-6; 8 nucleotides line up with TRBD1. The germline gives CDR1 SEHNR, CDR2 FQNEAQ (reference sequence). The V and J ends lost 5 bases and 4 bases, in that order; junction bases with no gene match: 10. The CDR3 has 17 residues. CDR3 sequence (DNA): TGTGCCAGCAGCCTAAGCCAGGGGGCGACCGGGGCCAACGTCCTGACTTTC. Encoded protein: CASSLSQGATGANVLTF.

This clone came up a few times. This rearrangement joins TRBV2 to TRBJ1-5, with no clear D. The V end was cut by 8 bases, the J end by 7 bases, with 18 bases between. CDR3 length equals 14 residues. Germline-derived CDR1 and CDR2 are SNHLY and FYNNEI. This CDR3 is CASSASAPEQPQHF. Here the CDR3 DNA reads TGTGCCAGCTCGGCGAGCGCACCGGAACAGCCCCAGCATTTT. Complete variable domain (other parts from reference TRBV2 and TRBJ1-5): EPEVTQTPSHQVTQMGQEVILRCVPISNHLYFYWYRQILGQKVEFLVSFYNNEISEKSEIFDDQFSVERPDGSNFTLKIRSTKLEDSAMYFCASSASAPEQPQHFGDGTRLSIL.

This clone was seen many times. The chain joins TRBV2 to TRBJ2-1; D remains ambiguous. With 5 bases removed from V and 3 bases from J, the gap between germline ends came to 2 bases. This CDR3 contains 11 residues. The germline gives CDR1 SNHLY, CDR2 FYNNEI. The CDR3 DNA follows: TGTGCCAGCAGTTACTACAATGAGCAGTTCTTC. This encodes CASSYYNEQFF.

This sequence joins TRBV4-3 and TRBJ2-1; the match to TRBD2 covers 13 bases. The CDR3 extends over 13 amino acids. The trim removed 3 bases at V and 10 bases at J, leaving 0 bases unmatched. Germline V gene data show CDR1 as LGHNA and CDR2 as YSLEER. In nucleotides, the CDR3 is TGCGCCAGCAGCCAGGGACTAGCGGGGGAGCAGTTCTTC. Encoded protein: CASSQGLAGEQFF.

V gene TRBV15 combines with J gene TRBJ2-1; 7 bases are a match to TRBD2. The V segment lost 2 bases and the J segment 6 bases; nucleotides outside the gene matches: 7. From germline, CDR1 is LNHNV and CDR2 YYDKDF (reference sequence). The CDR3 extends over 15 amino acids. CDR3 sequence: CATSRLAGVGNEQFF. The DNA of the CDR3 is TGTGCCACCAGCAGACTCGCGGGGGTGGGCAATGAGCAGTTCTTC.

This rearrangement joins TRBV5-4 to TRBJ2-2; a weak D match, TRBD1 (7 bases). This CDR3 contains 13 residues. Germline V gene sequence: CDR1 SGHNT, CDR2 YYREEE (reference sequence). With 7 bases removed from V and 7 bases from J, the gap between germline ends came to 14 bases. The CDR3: CASSRGVGGELFF. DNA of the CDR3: TGTGCCAGCTCCAGGGGGGTCGGCGGGGAGCTGTTTTTT.

In DNA form, the CDR3 reads TGTGCCAGCAGCTCTCGACTAGCGGGGGCCTTCTCTGGGGCCAACGTCCTGACTTTC. Amino acid sequence: CASSSRLAGAFSGANVLTF. The chain uses TRBV7-8 and TRBJ2-6, with 12 bases matching TRBD2. Germline-derived CDR1 and CDR2 are SGHVS and FQNEAQ. This CDR3 contains 19 residues. J lost 0 bases, V lost 4 bases, and 7 bases had no gene match.

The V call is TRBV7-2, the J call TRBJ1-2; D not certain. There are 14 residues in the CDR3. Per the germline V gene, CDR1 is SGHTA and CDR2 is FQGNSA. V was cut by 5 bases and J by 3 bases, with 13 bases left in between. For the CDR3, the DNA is TGTGCCAGCAGCCTTTACAGCTCTGACTATGGCTACACCTTC. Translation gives CASSLYSSDYGYTF.

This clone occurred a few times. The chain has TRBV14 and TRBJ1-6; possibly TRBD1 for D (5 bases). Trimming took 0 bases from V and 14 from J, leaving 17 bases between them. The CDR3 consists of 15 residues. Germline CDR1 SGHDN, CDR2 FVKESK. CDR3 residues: CASSQERGGTSALHF. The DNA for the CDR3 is TGTGCCAGCAGCCAAGAACGGGGGGGGACTTCGGCCCTCCACTTT. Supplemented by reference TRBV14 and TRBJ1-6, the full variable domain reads EAGVTQFPSHSVIEKGQTVTLRCDPISGHDNLYWYRRVMGKEIKFLLHFVKESKQDESGMPNNRFLAERTGGTYSTLKVQPAELEDSGVYFCASSQERGGTSALHFGNGTRLTVT.

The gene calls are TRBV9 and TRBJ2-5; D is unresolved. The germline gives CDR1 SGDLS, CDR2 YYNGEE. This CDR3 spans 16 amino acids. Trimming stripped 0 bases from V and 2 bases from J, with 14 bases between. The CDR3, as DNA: TGTGCCAGCAGCGTAGCTACCACGAGTCGGCAAGAGACCCAGTACTTC. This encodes CASSVATTSRQETQYF.

The CDR3 loop is CASSLGGGTGEEQYF. CDR3 nucleotides: TGTGCCAGCAGTTTGGGAGGGGGAACGGGAGAGGAGCAGTACTTC. The chain is built from TRBV28 and TRBJ2-7; the D gene is possibly TRBD2 (7 bases). This CDR3 spans 15 amino acids. Germline values: CDR1 MDHEN, CDR2 SYDVKM. Trimming took off 3 bases at V and 7 bases at J, with 19 bases between the two ends.

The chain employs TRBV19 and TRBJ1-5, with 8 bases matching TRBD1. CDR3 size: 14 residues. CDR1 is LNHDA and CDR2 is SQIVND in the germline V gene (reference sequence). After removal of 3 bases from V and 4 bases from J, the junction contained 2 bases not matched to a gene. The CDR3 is CASSIGQGNQPQHF. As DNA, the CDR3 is TGTGCCAGTAGTATCGGACAGGGTAATCAGCCCCAGCATTTT.

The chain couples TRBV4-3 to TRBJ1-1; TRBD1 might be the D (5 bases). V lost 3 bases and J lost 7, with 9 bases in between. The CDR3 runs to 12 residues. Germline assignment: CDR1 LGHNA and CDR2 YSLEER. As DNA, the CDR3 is TGCGCCAGCAGCCATCGGGGGGGTGAAGCTTTCTTT. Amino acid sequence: CASSHRGGEAFF.

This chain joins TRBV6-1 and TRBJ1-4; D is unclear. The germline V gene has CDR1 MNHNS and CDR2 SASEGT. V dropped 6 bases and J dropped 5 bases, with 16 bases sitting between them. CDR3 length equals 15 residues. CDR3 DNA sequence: TGTGCCAGCAGCCTCGGGTCAGCCCGAAATGAAAAACTGTTTTTT. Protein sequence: CASSLGSARNEKLFF.

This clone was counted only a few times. CDR3 protein: CASSQDSVWTANSPLHF. The CDR3 DNA reads TGTGCCAGCAGCCAAGACAGTGTGTGGACAGCGAATTCACCCCTCCACTTT. The chain links TRBV4-2 to TRBJ1-6; possibly TRBD1 for D (6 bases). The CDR3 sequence is 17 residues long. Trimming removed 0 bases from V and 7 bases from J, with 16 bases in between. The germline V gene encodes CDR1 LGHNA and CDR2 YNFKEQ.

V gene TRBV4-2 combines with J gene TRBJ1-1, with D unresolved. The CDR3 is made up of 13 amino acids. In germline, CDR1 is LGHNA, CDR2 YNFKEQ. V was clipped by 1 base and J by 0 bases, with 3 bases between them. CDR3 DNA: TGTGCCAGCAGCCAAGCCGTGAACACTGAAGCTTTCTTT. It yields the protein CASSQAVNTEAFF.

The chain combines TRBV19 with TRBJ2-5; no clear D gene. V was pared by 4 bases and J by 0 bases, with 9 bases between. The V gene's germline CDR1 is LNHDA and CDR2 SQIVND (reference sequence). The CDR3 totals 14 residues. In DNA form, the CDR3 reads TGTGCCAGTAGTAGGCTCGATAACCAAGAGACCCAGTACTTC. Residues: CASSRLDNQETQYF.

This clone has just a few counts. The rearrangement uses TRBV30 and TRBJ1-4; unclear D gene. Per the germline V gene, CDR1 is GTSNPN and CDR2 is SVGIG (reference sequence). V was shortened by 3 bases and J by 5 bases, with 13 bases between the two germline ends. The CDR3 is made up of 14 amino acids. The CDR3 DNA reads TGTGCCTGGAGCGTTTTGGGGAGGAATGAAAAACTGTTTTTT. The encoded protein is CAWSVLGRNEKLFF.

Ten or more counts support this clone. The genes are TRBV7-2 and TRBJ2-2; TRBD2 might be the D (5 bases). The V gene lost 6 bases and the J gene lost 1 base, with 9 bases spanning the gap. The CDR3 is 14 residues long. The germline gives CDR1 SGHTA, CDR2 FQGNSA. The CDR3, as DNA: TGTGCCAGCAGTGTGGACTGGAACACCGGGGAGCTGTTTTTT. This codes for CASSVDWNTGELFF.

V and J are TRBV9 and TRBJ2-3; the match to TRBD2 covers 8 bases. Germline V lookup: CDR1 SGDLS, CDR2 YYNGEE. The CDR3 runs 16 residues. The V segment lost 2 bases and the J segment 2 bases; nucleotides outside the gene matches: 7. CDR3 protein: CASSVRGGGNTDTQYF. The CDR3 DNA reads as TGTGCCAGCAGCGTGAGGGGCGGGGGGAACACAGATACGCAGTATTTT.

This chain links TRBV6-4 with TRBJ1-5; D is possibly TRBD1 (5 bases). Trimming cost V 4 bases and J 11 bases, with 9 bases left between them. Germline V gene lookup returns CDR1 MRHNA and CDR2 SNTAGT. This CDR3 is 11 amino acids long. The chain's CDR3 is CASSAFRAQHF. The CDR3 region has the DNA TGTGCCAGCAGTGCGTTCAGGGCCCAGCATTTT.

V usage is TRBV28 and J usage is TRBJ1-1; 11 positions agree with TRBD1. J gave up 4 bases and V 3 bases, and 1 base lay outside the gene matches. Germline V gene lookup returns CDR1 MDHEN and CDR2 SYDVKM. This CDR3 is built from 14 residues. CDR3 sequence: CASSLDRGPTEAFF. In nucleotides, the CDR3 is TGTGCCAGCAGTTTGGACAGGGGGCCCACTGAAGCTTTCTTT.

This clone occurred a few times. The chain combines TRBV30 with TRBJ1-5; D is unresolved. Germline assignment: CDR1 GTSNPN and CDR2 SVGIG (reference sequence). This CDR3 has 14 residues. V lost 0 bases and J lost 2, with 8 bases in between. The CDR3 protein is CAWSVTGGNQPQHF. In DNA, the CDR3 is TGTGCCTGGAGTGTCACGGGTGGCAATCAGCCCCAGCATTTT.

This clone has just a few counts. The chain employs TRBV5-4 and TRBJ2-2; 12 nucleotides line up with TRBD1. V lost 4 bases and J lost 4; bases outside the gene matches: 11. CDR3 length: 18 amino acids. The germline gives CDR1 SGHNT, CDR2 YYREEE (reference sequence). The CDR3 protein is CASSGDRGPSWSTGELFF. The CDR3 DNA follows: TGTGCCAGCAGCGGGGACAGGGGGCCTTCTTGGAGCACCGGGGAGCTGTTTTTT.

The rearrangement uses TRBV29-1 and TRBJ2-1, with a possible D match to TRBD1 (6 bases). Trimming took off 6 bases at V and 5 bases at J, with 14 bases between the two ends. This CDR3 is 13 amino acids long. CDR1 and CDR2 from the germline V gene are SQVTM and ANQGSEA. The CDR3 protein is CSVISPGDNEQFF. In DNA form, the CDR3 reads TGCAGCGTAATTTCGCCAGGGGACAATGAGCAGTTCTTC.

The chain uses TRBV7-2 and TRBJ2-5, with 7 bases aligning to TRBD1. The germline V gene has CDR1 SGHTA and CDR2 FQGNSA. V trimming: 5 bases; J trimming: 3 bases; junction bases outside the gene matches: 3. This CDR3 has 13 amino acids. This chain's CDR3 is CASSRGTEETQYF. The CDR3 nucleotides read TGTGCCAGCAGCCGAGGGACAGAAGAGACCCAGTACTTC.

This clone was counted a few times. The CDR3 bases are TGTGCCACCAGCAGAGACAGGGGGCAGCCACCCCTCCACTTT. Translated: CATSRDRGQPPLHF. The chain is built from TRBV15 and TRBJ1-6; 8 bases agree with TRBD1. Per the germline V gene, CDR1 is LNHNV and CDR2 is YYDKDF (reference sequence). The V segment lost 0 bases and the J segment 11 bases; nucleotides outside the gene matches: 3. This CDR3 has 14 amino acids.

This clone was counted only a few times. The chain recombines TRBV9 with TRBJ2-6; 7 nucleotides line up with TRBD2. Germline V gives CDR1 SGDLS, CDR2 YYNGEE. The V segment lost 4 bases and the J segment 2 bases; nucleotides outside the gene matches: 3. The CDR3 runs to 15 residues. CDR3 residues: CASSSGGTGANVLTF. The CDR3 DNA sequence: TGTGCCAGCAGCTCCGGGGGGACTGGGGCCAACGTCCTGACTTTC.

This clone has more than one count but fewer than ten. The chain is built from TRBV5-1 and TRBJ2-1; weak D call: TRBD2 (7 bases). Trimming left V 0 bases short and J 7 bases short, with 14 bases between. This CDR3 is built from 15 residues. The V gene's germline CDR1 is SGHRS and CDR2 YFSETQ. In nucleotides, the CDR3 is TGCGCCAGCAGCTTGGTACAGGGAGGGTGGAATGAGCAGTTCTTC. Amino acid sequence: CASSLVQGGWNEQFF.

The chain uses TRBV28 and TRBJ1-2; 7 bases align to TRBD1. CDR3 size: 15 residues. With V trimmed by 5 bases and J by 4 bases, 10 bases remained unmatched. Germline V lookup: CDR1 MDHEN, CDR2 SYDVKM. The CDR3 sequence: CASSPHDRDTYGYTF. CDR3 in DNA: TGTGCCAGCAGTCCCCATGACAGGGATACCTATGGCTACACCTTC.

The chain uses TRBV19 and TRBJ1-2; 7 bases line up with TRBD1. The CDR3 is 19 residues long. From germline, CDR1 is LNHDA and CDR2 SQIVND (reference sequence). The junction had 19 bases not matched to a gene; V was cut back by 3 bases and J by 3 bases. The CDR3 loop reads CASSIGSARTGPSDYGYTF. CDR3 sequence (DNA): TGTGCCAGTAGTATTGGCTCCGCGAGGACAGGCCCCTCGGACTATGGCTACACCTTC.